Each of the 9 T cell receptor beta chains below was sequenced from the same sample in a study of blood T cells in healthy people across ages. For the second PCR, which ran for about 6 to 12 cycles, a sample-barcoded 5' primer and a J-beta primer mix were used. TCRdb passed the 5' RACE reads through MiXCR, listing each CDR3 protein once. The table includes 1.5 million or so distinct CDR3 sequences, about 42% detected once. Sequencing was performed on blood. These receptors were collected from a woman under 30 in good health.

V and J are TRBV19 and TRBJ2-1; 15 bases map to TRBD2. The V gene's germline CDR1 is LNHDA and CDR2 SQIVND (reference sequence). This CDR3 has 18 amino acids. V was pared by 5 bases and J by 3 bases, with 8 bases of the junction left unmatched. In nucleotides, the CDR3 is TGTGCCAGTAGTTGGACTAGCGGGAGGGTCCGAGTCTACAATGAGCAGTTCTTC. This codes for CASSWTSGRVRVYNEQFF.

This clonotype was observed a few times. The chain couples TRBV12-3 or TRBV12-4 to TRBJ1-1; TRBD1 is a possible D gene (5 bases). The CDR3 contains 12 residues. V lost 9 bases and J 4 bases, leaving 12 bases between the germline ends. The CDR3, as DNA: TGTGCCAGTAGCTGGGACCGCACTGAAGCTTTCTTT. Amino acid sequence: CASSWDRTEAFF.

This clonotype was recorded a few times. The chain combines TRBV7-2 with TRBJ2-1, with TRBD2 identical over 13 bases. The CDR3 spans 15 residues. The ends lost 1 base at V and 9 bases at J; junction bases unmatched: 3. Germline CDR1 reads SGHTA; CDR2 reads FQGNSA. Here the CDR3 reads CASSLGRTSGGEQFF. The CDR3 DNA reads as TGTGCCAGCAGCTTAGGGAGGACTAGCGGGGGTGAGCAGTTCTTC.

The CDR3 reads CASSLEGRVNTGELFF. In DNA form, the CDR3 reads TGTGCCAGCAGCTTAGAGGGCAGGGTGAACACCGGGGAGCTGTTTTTT. This chain uses TRBV11-2 with TRBJ2-2; a possible D gene is TRBD1 (5 bases). The CDR3 has 16 amino acids. Trimming stripped 0 bases from V and 1 base from J, with 9 bases between. Germline V gene data show CDR1 as SGHAT and CDR2 as FQNNGV.

The chain recombines TRBV11-2 with TRBJ2-1; TRBD2 might be the D (5 bases). V was cut by 7 bases and J by 6 bases, with 13 bases left in between. CDR3 length: 13 residues. Germline V gene lookup returns CDR1 SGHAT and CDR2 FQNNGV. For the CDR3, the DNA is TGTGCCAGCACCGTAGCGAGTCCCAATGAGCAGTTCTTC. Protein: CASTVASPNEQFF.

Only a few counts were recorded for this clonotype. The V gene is TRBV4-1, the J gene TRBJ2-7, with 7 bases matching TRBD2. Germline trimming cut 3 bases from V and 1 base from J; bases unmatched to any gene: 6. CDR3 length equals 15 residues. Germline V lookup: CDR1 MGHRA, CDR2 YSYEKL. CDR3 loop: CASSQSGDGSYEQYF. Here the CDR3 DNA reads TGCGCCAGCAGCCAGAGCGGGGACGGATCCTACGAGCAGTACTTC.

In the case of this clonotype: At one boundary the junction diverges from the germline segment, which might be a read error. The chain is built from TRBV11-2 and TRBJ2-1; TRBD1 agrees at 7 bases. This CDR3 spans 16 amino acids. In germline, CDR1 is SGHAT, CDR2 FQNNGV. The CDR3 sequence: CASSSLTGRSYNGQFF. The CDR3 nucleotides are TGTGCCAGCAGCTCCCTGACAGGGCGCTCCTACAATGGGCAGTTCTTC.

This clonotype was observed a few times. J is TRBJ2-1 and V is TRBV19, with a tentative D call TRBD1 (6 bases). The CDR3 loop spans 16 amino acids. Trimming cost V 5 bases and J 0 bases, with 14 bases left between them. Germline values: CDR1 LNHDA, CDR2 SQIVND (reference sequence). The CDR3 is CASSVQGRDSYNEQFF. CDR3 nucleotide sequence: TGTGCCAGTAGTGTACAGGGTAGGGACTCCTACAATGAGCAGTTCTTC. Based on the CDR3 plus reference TRBV19 and TRBJ2-1, the full variable domain is DGGITQSPKYLFRKEGQNVTLSCEQNLNHDAMYWYRQDPGQGLRLIYYSQIVNDFQKGDIAEGYSVSREKKESFPLTVTSAQKNPTAFYLCASSVQGRDSYNEQFFGPGTRLTVL.

The chain recombines TRBV4-3 with TRBJ2-3, with D hard to call. The V gene lost 1 base and the J gene lost 5 bases, with 25 bases spanning the gap. CDR1 LGHNA and CDR2 YSLEER come from the germline V gene. The CDR3 covers 19 residues. The CDR3, as DNA: TGCGCCAGCAGCCAAGGGCTGGGCCGGGCCTCGCCACGAGAAGATACGCAGTATTTT. This encodes CASSQGLGRASPREDTQYF.